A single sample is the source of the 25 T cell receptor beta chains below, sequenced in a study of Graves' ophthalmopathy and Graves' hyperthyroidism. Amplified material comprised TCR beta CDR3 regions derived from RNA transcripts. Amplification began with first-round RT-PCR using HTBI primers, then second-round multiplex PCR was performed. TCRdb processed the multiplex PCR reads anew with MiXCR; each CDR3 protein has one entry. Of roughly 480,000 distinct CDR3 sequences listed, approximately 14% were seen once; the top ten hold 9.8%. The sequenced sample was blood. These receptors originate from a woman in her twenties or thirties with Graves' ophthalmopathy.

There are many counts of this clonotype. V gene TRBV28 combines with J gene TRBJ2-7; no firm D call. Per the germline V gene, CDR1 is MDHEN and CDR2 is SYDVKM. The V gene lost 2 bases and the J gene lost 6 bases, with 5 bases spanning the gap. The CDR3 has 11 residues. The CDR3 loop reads CASSLLSEQYF. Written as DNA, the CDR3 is TGTGCCAGCAGTTTACTGAGCGAGCAGTACTTC.

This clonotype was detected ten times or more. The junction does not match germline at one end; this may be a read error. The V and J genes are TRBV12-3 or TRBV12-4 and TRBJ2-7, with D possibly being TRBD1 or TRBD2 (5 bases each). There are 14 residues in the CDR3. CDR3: CASNLKGPFYEQYF. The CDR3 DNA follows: TGTGCCAGCAATTTAAAGGGACCATTCTACGAGCAGTACTTC.

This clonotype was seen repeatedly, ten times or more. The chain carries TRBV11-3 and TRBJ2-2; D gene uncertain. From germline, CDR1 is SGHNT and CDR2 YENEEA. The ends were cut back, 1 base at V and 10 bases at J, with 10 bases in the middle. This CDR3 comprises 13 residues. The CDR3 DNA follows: TGTGCCAGCAGCTTAGGCCCCCAGCAGGAGCTGTTTTTT. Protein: CASSLGPQQELFF.

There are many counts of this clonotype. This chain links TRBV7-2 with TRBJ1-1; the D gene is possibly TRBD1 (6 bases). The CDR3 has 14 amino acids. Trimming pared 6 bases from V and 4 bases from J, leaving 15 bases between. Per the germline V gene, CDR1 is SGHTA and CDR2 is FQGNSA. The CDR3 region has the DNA TGTGCCAGCAGGATATCCAGGACAGTCACTGAAGCTTTCTTT. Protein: CASRISRTVTEAFF.

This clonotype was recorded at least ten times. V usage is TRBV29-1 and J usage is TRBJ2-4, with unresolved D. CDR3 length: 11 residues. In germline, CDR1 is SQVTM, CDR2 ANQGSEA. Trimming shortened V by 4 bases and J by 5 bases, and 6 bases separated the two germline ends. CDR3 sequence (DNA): TGCAGCGTTGCCCGGGAAAACATTCAGTACTTC. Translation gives CSVARENIQYF.

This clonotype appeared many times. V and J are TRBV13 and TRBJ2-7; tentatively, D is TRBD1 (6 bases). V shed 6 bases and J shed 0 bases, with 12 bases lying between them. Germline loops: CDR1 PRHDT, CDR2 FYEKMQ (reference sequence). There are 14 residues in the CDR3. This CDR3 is CASRPTGYSYEQYF. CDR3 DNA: TGTGCCAGCAGACCGACAGGCTACTCCTACGAGCAGTACTTC.

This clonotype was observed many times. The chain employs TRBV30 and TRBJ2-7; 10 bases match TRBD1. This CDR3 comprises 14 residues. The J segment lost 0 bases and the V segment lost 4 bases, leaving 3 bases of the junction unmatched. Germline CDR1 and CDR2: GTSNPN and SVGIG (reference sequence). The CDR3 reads CAWMGDRGSYEQYF. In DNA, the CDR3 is TGTGCCTGGATGGGGGACAGGGGCTCCTACGAGCAGTACTTC.

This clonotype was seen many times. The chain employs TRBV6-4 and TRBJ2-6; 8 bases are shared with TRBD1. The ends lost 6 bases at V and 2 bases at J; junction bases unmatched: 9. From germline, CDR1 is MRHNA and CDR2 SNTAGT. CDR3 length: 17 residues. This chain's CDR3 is CASRGAGGSTGANVLTF. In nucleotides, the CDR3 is TGTGCCAGCAGGGGGGCAGGGGGCTCTACTGGGGCCAACGTCCTGACTTTC.

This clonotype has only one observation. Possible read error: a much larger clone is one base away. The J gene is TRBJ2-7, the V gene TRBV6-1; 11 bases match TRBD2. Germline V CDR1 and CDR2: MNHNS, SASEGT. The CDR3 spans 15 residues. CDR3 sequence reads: CASSAVGTSGYEQCF. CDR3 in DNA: TGTGCCAGCAGTGCTGTTGGGACTAGCGGCTACGAGCAGTGCTTC.

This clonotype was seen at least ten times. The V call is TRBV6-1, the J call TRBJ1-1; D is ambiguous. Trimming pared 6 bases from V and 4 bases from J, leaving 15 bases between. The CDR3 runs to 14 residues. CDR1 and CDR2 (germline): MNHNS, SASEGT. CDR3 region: CASSRAAMGTEAFF. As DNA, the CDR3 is TGTGCCAGCAGCCGCGCCGCTATGGGCACTGAAGCTTTCTTT.

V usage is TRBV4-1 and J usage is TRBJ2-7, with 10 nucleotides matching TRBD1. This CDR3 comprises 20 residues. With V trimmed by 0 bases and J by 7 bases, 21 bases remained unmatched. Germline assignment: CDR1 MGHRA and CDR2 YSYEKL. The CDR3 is CASSQEGYALRDRGIWEQYF. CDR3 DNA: TGCGCCAGCAGCCAAGAGGGGTACGCCCTGCGGGACAGGGGAATTTGGGAGCAGTACTTC.

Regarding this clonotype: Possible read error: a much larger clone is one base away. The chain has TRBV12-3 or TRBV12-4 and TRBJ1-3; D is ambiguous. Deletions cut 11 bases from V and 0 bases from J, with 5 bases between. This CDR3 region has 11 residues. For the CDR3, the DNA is TGTGCCGGTCCCTCTGGAAACACCATATATTTT. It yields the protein CAGPSGNTIYF.

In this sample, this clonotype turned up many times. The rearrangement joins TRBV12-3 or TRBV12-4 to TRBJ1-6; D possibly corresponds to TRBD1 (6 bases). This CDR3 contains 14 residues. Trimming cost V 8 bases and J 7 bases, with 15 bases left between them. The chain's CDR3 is CASLGGGLNSPLHF. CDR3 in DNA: TGTGCCAGCCTGGGGGGGGGGCTCAATTCACCCCTCCACTTT.

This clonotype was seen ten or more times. CDR3 DNA: TGTGCCTGGAGTGTACCGGGTAGGGCGCAGTACTTC. Translation gives CAWSVPGRAQYF. This rearrangement joins TRBV30 to TRBJ2-7; no definite D call. V was clipped by 0 bases and J by 9 bases, with 12 bases between them. Germline-derived CDR1 and CDR2 are GTSNPN and SVGIG (reference sequence). This CDR3 has 12 amino acids.

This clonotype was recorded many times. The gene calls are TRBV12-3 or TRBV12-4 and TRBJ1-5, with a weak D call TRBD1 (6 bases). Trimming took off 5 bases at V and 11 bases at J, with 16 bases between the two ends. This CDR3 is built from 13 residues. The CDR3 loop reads CASSPIGGGTQHF. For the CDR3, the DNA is TGTGCCAGCAGTCCCATTGGGGGCGGGACCCAGCATTTT.

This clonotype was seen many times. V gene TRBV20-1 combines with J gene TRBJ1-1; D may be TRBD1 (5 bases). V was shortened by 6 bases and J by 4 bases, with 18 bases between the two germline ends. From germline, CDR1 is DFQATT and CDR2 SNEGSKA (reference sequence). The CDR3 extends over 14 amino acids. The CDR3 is CSAGREGSVTEAFF. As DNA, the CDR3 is TGCAGTGCGGGGCGGGAGGGCTCGGTCACTGAAGCTTTCTTT.

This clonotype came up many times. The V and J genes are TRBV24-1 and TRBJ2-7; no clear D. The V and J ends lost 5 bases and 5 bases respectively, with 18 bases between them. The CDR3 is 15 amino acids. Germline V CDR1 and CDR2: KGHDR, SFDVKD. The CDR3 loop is CATSAWTAQVNEQYF. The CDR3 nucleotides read TGTGCCACCAGTGCCTGGACCGCCCAAGTGAACGAGCAGTACTTC.

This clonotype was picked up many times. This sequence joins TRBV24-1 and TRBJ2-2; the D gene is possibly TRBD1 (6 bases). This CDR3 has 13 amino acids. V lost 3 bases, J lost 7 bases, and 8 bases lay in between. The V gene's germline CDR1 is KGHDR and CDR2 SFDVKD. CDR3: CATSDRTVGELFF. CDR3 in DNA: TGTGCCACCAGTGATCGGACAGTCGGGGAGCTGTTTTTT.

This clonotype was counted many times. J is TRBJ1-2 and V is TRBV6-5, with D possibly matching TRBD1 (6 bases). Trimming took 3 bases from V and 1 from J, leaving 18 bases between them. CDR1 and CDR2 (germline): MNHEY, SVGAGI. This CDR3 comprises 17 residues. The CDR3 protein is CASSYFPGQSLNYGYTF. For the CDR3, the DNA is TGTGCCAGCAGTTATTTCCCCGGACAGAGCCTTAACTATGGCTACACCTTC.

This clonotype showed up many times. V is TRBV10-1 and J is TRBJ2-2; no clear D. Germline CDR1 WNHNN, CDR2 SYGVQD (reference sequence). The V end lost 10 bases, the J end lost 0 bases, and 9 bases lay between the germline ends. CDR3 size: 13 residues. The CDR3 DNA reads TGCGCCACAGGATACCCGAACACCGGGGAGCTGTTTTTT. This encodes CATGYPNTGELFF.

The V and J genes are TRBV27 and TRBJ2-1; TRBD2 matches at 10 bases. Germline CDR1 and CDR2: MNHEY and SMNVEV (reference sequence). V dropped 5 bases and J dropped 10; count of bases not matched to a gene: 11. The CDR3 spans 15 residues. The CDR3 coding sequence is TGTGCCAGCAGTCAGGGACTAGCGCGCTGGTGGGAGCAGTTCTTC. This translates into CASSQGLARWWEQFF.

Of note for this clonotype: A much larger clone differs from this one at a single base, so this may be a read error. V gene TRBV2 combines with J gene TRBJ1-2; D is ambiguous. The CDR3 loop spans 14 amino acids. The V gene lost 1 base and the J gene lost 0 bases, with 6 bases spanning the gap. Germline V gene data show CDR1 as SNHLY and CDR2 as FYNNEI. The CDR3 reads CASSEELTNYGYTF. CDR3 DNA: TGTGCCAGCAGTGAAGAGCTAACTAACTATGGCTACACCTTC.

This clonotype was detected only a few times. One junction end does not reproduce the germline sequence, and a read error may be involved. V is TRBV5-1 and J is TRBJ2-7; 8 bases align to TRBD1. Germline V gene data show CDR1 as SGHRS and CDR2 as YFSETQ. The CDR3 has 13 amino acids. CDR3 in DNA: TGCTCCAGCAGACGAACGACAGGGGACGAGCAGTACTTC. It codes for CSSRRTTGDEQYF.

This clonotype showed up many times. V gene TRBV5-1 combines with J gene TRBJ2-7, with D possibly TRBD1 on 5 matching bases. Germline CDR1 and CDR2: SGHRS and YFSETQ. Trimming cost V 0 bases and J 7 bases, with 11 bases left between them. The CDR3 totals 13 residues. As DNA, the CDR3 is TGCGCCAGCAGCTTGGGCAGGGTCGGGGAGCAGTACTTC. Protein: CASSLGRVGEQYF.

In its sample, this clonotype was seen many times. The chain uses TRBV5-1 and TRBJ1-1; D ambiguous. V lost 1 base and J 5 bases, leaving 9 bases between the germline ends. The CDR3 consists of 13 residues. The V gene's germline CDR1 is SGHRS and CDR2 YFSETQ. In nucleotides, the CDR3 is TGCGCCAGCAGCTTGCTGGATGGAACTGAAGCTTTCTTT. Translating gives CASSLLDGTEAFF.